These 8 T cell receptor beta chains were all obtained from the same sample, sequenced in a study of T-cell memory formation after mild COVID-19. MiXCR, applied by TCRdb to the 5' RACE reads, yields one record per CDR3 protein. This table has 210,000 or so distinct CDR3 sequences, about a sixth appearing once. The sequencing sample was made of PBMCs or a T cell subset sorted from them (not recorded which). The source is an adult woman who had mild COVID-19 (a few samples of this study predate the infection). Cell type and time point are not known.

This clonotype was picked up a small number of times. The CDR3 DNA reads TGTGCCAGCTCACCACTCGGGACAGGCACTAATGAAAAACTGTTTTTT. Residues: CASSPLGTGTNEKLFF. J is TRBJ1-4 and V is TRBV18; 8 bases line up with TRBD1. Trimming took 1 base from V and 2 from J; bases not matched to a gene: 3. Germline CDR1 reads KGHSH; CDR2 reads LQKENI. This CDR3 contains 16 residues.

This clonotype has just a few counts. CDR3 residues: CATSAASAGNEQFF. The CDR3 DNA is TGTGCCACCAGTGCCGCCTCGGCGGGCAATGAGCAGTTCTTC. V is TRBV24-1 and J is TRBJ2-1, with D perhaps TRBD2 (5 bases). Germline V CDR1 and CDR2: KGHDR, SFDVKD. V lost 5 bases to trimming and J lost 6 bases, with 13 bases between them. The CDR3 covers 14 residues.

The chain carries TRBV12-3 or TRBV12-4 and TRBJ2-1; no firm D call. The V gene lost 10 bases and the J gene lost 2 bases, with 18 bases spanning the gap. CDR3 length: 15 amino acids. The CDR3 spells CATLGQTAAYNEQFF. In nucleotides, the CDR3 is TGTGCCACCCTTGGGCAAACAGCTGCCTACAATGAGCAGTTCTTC.

This clonotype was recorded a few times. The chain joins TRBV7-9 to TRBJ1-1; D is unresolved. Between the trimmed V and J ends, which lost 1 base and 5 bases, there was a span of 11 bases. CDR1 and CDR2 from the germline V gene are SEHNR and FQNEAQ (reference sequence). This CDR3 is built from 14 residues. The CDR3 region is CASSLVGSVTEAFF. In DNA form, the CDR3 reads TGTGCCAGCAGCTTAGTTGGGTCGGTGACTGAAGCTTTCTTT. Looking up the rest from reference TRBV7-9 and TRBJ1-1 gives the full variable domain: DTGVSQNPRHKITKRGQNVTFRCDPISEHNRLYWYRQTLGQGPEFLTYFQNEAQLEKSRLLSDRFSAERPKGSFSTLEIQRTEQGDSAMYLCASSLVGSVTEAFFGQGTRLTVV.

This clonotype was recorded a few times. The J gene is TRBJ2-1, the V gene TRBV15; D might be TRBD2 (7 bases). The CDR3 contains 15 residues. Between the trimmed V and J ends, which lost 3 bases and 4 bases, there was a span of 13 bases. From germline, CDR1 is LNHNV and CDR2 YYDKDF (reference sequence). The CDR3 region has the DNA TGTGCCACCAGCAGCAGAGGGGGGGGTTACAATGAGCAGTTCTTC. Amino acids: CATSSRGGGYNEQFF. Complete variable domain (other parts from reference TRBV15 and TRBJ2-1): DAMVIQNPRYQVTQFGKPVTLSCSQTLNHNVMYWYQQKSSQAPKLLFHYYDKDFNNEADTPDNFQSRRPNTSFCFLDIRSPGLGDTAMYLCATSSRGGGYNEQFFGPGTRLTVL.

This clonotype was picked up many times. This chain connects TRBV20-1 to TRBJ1-5, with a possible D match to TRBD1 (5 bases). CDR1 DFQATT and CDR2 SNEGSKA come from the germline V gene (reference sequence). Deletions cut 0 bases from V and 2 bases from J, with 14 bases between. The CDR3 has 16 amino acids. CDR3 loop: CSAREGGFLRNQPQHF. The CDR3 DNA sequence: TGCAGTGCTAGAGAGGGGGGGTTTTTGCGCAATCAGCCCCAGCATTTT.

The rearrangement links TRBV5-5 to TRBJ2-7; TRBD1 is a possible D gene (6 bases). This CDR3 has 14 amino acids. From germline, CDR1 is SGHKS and CDR2 YYEKEE (reference sequence). V shed 4 bases and J shed 3 bases, with 14 bases lying between them. The CDR3 here is CASSQRTAFYEQYF. CDR3 DNA: TGTGCCAGCAGCCAGCGGACAGCCTTCTACGAGCAGTACTTC. Looking up the rest from reference TRBV5-5 and TRBJ2-7 gives the full variable domain: DAGVTQSPTHLIKTRGQQVTLRCSPISGHKSVSWYQQVLGQGPQFIFQYYEKEERGRGNFPDRFSARQFPNYSSELNVNALLLGDSALYLCASSQRTAFYEQYFGPGTRLTVT.

J is TRBJ2-4 and V is TRBV18; 11 bases align to TRBD1. With 3 bases clipped from V and 8 bases from J, the junction kept 12 bases outside the gene matches. Looked up from germline, CDR1 is KGHSH and CDR2 is LQKENI. This CDR3 region has 17 residues. This CDR3 is CASSPPPGTGGTDIQYF. CDR3 sequence (DNA): TGTGCCAGCTCACCCCCTCCGGGGACAGGGGGGACGGACATTCAGTACTTC.